This T cell receptor beta chain was recovered during a study of T cells after yellow fever vaccination. Study-wide background: Any fraction with a low cell number was prepared using SMART-Seq v4 Ultra Low Input. Study-level results: Shared CD4/CD8 clonotypes were a small share, likely from convergent recombination. Peaking on day 5 versus 15, the secondary response was faster but weaker. Post-booster repertoires contained most primary-vaccination clones again (around 97% CD4, about 90% CD8).

As to this clonotype: No antigen is known for it.

TCRdb passed the 5' RACE reads through MiXCR, listing each CDR3 protein once. The table has 300,000 to 350,000 distinct CDR3 sequences, 9.5% to 12% seen once. This CDR3 is built from 12 residues. The J segment lost 6 bases and the V segment lost 6 bases, leaving 2 bases of the junction unmatched. Germline V gene data show CDR1 as MNHNY and CDR2 as SVGAGI (reference sequence). This chain joins TRBV6-6 and TRBJ2-4; 7 bases are shared with TRBD1. This sequence originates from a man between 18 and 35 years old who received the YFV17D yellow fever vaccine. The specimen comprised CD4+ T cells sorted from PBMCs, sampled 45 days after the yellow fever booster vaccination. CDR3 sequence: CASRGGGNIQYF. The CDR3 coding sequence is TGTGCCAGCAGAGGGGGCGGAAACATTCAGTACTTC.